This entry is about one T cell receptor (beta chain). Its antigen is unknown. These data originate in a study of cytomegalovirus exposure and HLA in healthy donors. Notes on the study in general: CMV serostatus was the sole immune exposure data available.

PCR involved 60 Vbeta and 13 Jbeta primers. Only in-frame clones appear in the TCRdb table, and some are missing; sequencing was by immunoSEQ multiplex PCR. The sample lists about 210,000 clones, about 79% occurring once. This receptor was obtained from a male donor in good health and CMV-seronegative. The specimen was PBMCs.

The CDR3 loop reads CAWSANRVNQPQHF. For the CDR3, the DNA is TGTGCCTGGAGTGCCAACAGGGTCAATCAGCCCCAGCATTTT. The chain uses TRBV30 and TRBJ1-5; possibly TRBD1 for D (6 bases). Deletions cut 1 base from V and 3 bases from J, with 10 bases between. From germline, CDR1 is GTSNPN and CDR2 SVGIG (reference sequence). CDR3 length: 14 residues.